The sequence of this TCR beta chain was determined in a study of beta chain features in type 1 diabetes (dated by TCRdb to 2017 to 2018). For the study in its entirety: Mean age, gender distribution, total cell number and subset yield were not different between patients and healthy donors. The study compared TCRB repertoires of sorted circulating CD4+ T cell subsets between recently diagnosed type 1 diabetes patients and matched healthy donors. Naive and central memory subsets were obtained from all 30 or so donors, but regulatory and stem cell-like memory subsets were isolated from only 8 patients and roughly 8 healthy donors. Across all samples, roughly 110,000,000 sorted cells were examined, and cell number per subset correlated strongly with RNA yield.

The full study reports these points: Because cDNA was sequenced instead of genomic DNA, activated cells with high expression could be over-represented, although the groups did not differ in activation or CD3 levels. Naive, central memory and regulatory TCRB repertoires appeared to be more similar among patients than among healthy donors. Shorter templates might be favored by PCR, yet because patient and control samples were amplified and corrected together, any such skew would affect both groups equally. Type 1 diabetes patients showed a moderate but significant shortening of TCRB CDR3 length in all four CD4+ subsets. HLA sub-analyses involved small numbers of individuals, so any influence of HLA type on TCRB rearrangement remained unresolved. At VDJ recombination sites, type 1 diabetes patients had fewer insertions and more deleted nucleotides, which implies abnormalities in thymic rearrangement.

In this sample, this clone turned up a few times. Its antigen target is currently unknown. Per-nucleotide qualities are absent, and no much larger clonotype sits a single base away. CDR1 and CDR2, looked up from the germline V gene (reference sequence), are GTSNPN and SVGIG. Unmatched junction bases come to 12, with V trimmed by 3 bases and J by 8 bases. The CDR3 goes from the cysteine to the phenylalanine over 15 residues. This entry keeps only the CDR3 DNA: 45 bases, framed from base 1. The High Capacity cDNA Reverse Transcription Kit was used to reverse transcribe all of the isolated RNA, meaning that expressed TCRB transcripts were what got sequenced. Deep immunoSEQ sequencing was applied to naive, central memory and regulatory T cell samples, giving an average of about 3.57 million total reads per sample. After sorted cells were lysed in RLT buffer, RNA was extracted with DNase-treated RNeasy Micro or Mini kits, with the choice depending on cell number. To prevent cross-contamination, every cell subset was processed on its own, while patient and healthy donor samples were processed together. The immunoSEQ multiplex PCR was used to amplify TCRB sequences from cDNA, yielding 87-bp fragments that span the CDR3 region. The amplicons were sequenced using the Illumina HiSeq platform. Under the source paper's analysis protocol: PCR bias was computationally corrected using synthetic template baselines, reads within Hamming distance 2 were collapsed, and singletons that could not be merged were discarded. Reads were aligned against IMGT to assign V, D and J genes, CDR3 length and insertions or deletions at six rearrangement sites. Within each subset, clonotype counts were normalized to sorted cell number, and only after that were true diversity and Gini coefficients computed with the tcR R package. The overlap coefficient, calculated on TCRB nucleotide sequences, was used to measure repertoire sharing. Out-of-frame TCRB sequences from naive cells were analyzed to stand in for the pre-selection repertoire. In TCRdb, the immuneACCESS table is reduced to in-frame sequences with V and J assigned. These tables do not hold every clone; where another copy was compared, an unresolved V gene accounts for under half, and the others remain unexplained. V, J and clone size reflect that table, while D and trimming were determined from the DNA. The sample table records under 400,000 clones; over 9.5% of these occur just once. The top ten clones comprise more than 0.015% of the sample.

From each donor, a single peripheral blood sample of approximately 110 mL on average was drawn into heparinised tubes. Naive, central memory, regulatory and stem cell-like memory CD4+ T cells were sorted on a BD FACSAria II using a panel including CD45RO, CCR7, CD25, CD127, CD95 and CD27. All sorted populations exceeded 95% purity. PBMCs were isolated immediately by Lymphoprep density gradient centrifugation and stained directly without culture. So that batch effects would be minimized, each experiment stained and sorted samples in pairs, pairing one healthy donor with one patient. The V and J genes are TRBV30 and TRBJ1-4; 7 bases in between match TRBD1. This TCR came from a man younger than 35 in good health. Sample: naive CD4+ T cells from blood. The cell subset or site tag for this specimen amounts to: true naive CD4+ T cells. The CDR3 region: CAWRRGTALGEKLFF. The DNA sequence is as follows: TGTGCCTGGAGGAGAGGGACAGCCTTGGGGGAAAAACTGTTTTTT. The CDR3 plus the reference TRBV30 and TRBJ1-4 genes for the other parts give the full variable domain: SQTIHQWPATLVQPVGSPLSLECTVEGTSNPNLYWYRQAAGRGLQLLFYSVGIGQISSEVPQNLSASRPQDRQFILSSKKLLLSDSGFYLCAWRRGTALGEKLFFGSGTQLSVL.